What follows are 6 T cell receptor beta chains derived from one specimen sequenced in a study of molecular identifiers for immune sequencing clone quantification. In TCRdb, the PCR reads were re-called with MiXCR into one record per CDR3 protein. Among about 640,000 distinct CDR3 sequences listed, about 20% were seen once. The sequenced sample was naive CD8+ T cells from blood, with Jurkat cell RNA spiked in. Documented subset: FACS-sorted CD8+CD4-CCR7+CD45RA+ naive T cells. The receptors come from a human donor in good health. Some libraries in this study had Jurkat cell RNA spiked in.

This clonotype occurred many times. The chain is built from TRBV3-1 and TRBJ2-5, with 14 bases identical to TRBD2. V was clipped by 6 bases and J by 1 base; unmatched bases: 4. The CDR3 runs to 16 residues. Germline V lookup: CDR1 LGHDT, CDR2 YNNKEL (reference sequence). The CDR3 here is CASRKTSGRAQETQYF. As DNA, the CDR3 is TGTGCCAGCAGGAAGACTAGCGGGAGGGCCCAAGAGACCCAGTACTTC.

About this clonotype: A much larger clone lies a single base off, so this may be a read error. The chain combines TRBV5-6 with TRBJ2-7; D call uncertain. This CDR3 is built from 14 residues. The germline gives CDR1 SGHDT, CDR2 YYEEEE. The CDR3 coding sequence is TGTGCCGGCAGCTTGGAAGATCAGCGCTACGAGCAGTACTTC. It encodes CAGSLEDQRYEQYF.

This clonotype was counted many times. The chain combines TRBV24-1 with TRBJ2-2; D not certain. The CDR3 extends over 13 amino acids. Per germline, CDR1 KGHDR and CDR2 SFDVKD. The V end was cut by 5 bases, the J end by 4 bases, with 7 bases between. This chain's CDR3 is CATSVRRTGELFF. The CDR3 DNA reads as TGTGCCACCAGTGTCCGTCGCACCGGGGAGCTGTTTTTT.

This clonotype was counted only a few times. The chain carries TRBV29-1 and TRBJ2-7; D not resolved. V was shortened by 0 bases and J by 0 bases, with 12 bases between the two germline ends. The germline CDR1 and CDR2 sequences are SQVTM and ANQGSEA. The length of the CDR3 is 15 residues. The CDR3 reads CSVEDSRTSSYEQYF. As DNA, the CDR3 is TGCAGCGTTGAAGACAGCCGTACGAGCTCCTACGAGCAGTACTTC.

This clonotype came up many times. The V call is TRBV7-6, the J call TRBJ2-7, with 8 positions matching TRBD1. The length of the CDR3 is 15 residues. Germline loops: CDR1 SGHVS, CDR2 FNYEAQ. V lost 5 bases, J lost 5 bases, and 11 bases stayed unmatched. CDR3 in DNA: TGTGCCAGCAGCCCACGGGACAGGACCTTGCACGAGCAGTACTTC. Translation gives CASSPRDRTLHEQYF.

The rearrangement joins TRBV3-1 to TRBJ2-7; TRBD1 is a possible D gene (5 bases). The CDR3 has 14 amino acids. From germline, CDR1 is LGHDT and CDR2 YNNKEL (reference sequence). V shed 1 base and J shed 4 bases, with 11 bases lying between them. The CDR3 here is CASSQAGRVYEQYF. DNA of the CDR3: TGTGCCAGCAGCCAAGCTGGCAGGGTGTACGAGCAGTACTTC.